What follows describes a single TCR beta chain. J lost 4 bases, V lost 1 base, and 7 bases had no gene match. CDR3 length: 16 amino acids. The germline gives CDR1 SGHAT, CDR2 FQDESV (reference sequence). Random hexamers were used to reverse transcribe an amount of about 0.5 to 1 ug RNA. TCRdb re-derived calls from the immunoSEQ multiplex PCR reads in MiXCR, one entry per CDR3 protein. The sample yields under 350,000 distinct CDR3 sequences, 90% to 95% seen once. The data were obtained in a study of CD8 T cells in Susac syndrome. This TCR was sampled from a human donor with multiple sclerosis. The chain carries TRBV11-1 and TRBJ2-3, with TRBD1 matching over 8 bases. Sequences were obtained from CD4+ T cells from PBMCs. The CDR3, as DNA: TGTGCCAGCAGCTTAGGGGGACAGGTGGCTTCAGATACGCAGTATTTT. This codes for CASSLGGQVASDTQYF.